Each of the 13 T cell receptor beta chains below was sequenced from the same sample in a study of T cell clones after liver transplantation. TCRdb's copy holds only in-frame clones and misses some; the assay was immunoSEQ multiplex PCR. The sample includes about 74,000 clones, 80% seen only once; the top ten take roughly 0.54%. Source: CD4+ T cells from blood, taken before liver transplant. These receptors were collected from a human donor who received a liver transplant.

This clone was detected only a few times. The rearrangement uses TRBV5-1 and TRBJ2-1; 13 bases are shared with TRBD2. Trimming took 1 base from V and 8 from J; bases not matched to a gene: 3. The CDR3 is 15 amino acids. Germline-derived CDR1 and CDR2 are SGHRS and YFSETQ. CDR3 in amino acids: CASSLQLAGGDEQFF. CDR3 DNA: TGCGCCAGCAGCTTGCAACTAGCGGGAGGGGATGAGCAGTTCTTC.

This chain uses TRBV10-3 with TRBJ1-1; 12 bases match TRBD1. The CDR3 has 13 residues. Looked up from germline, CDR1 is ENHRY and CDR2 is SYGVKD. The V segment lost 6 bases and the J segment 5 bases; nucleotides outside the gene matches: 1. This CDR3 reads CAIRGQGATEAFF. The CDR3 bases are TGTGCCATCAGGGGACAGGGGGCGACTGAAGCTTTCTTT.

This chain uses TRBV28 with TRBJ1-2; D uncertain. The CDR3 runs 14 residues. Per the germline V gene, CDR1 is MDHEN and CDR2 is SYDVKM. Trimming stripped 1 base from V and 0 bases from J, with 6 bases between. The DNA of the CDR3 is TGTGCCAGCAGTTTATCCCCCCCTAACTATGGCTACACCTTC. Residues: CASSLSPPNYGYTF.

CDR3 coding DNA: TGTGCCAGCCTCGGGTGGTCCACCTACGAGCAGTACTTC. Protein: CASLGWSTYEQYF. V gene TRBV6-1 combines with J gene TRBJ2-7; D uncertain. Germline CDR1 reads MNHNS; CDR2 reads SASEGT. The CDR3 contains 13 residues. Trimming took 8 bases from V and 2 from J, leaving 13 bases between them.

The chain employs TRBV15 and TRBJ1-1; no clear D gene. Germline V gene sequence: CDR1 LNHNV, CDR2 YYDKDF (reference sequence). V dropped 0 bases and J dropped 8 bases, with 13 bases sitting between them. The CDR3 sequence is 14 residues long. This CDR3 is CATSRDPFTEEAFF. CDR3 nucleotide sequence: TGTGCCACCAGCAGAGACCCCTTCACGGAGGAAGCTTTCTTT.

V and J are TRBV27 and TRBJ2-2; D remains unclear. Germline CDR1 reads MNHEY; CDR2 reads SMNVEV (reference sequence). The V gene lost 2 bases and the J gene lost 6 bases, with 7 bases spanning the gap. CDR3 size: 13 residues. This CDR3 is CASSLKYAGELFF. The CDR3 DNA reads TGTGCCAGCAGTTTAAAATACGCCGGGGAGCTGTTTTTT.

This clone was counted once. V is TRBV11-2 and J is TRBJ2-1, with 8 positions matching TRBD2. The CDR3 consists of 18 residues. CDR1 and CDR2 from the germline V gene are SGHAT and FQNNGV. The ends lost 2 bases at V and 8 bases at J; junction bases unmatched: 17. The CDR3 is CASSLSIGVAGSMYEQFF. In nucleotides, the CDR3 is TGTGCCAGCAGCTTATCAATCGGGGTAGCGGGGTCCATGTATGAGCAGTTCTTC.

This chain connects TRBV5-1 to TRBJ2-2, with D perhaps matching TRBD2 (6 bases). Trimming stripped 4 bases from V and 6 bases from J, with 10 bases between. Germline assignment: CDR1 SGHRS and CDR2 YFSETQ. The CDR3 length is 13 residues. The CDR3 spells CASSRGGAGELFF. The CDR3 coding sequence is TGCGCCAGCAGCCGCGGCGGGGCCGGGGAGCTGTTTTTT.

This clone ranks as medium-sized (0.01 to 0.1%). The chain employs TRBV4-1 and TRBJ1-1; D not resolved. V lost 1 base and J lost 4, with 19 bases in between. CDR3 size: 17 residues. Germline V lookup: CDR1 MGHRA, CDR2 YSYEKL. The CDR3 region is CASSQVDMGMMATEAFF. CDR3 DNA sequence: TGCGCCAGCAGCCAAGTGGATATGGGAATGATGGCCACTGAAGCTTTCTTT.

This clone was seen more than once but under ten times. The chain uses TRBV29-1 and TRBJ2-2; no reliable D call. Germline CDR1 and CDR2: SQVTM and ANQGSEA. Trimming took 3 bases from V and 1 from J, leaving 6 bases between them. The CDR3 is 13 residues long. CDR3 residues: CSVDWENTGELFF. The CDR3 DNA sequence: TGCAGCGTTGATTGGGAGAACACCGGGGAGCTGTTTTTT.

The chain employs TRBV2 and TRBJ2-7; 8 bases line up with TRBD1. Germline CDR1 reads SNHLY; CDR2 reads FYNNEI. Trimming removed 7 bases from V and 3 bases from J; junction bases left unmatched: 8. This CDR3 comprises 14 residues. The CDR3 sequence is CASNGQGGGYEQYF. For the CDR3, the DNA is TGTGCCAGCAACGGACAGGGAGGAGGCTACGAGCAGTACTTC.

The chain is built from TRBV5-1 and TRBJ2-3; 12 nucleotides match TRBD2. V was pared by 4 bases and J by 3 bases, with 6 bases of the junction left unmatched. The germline CDR1 and CDR2 sequences are SGHRS and YFSETQ. The CDR3 has 16 amino acids. The CDR3 DNA reads TGCGCCAGCAGCCTGGGACTAGCGGGTTGGACAGATACGCAGTATTTT. Its translation: CASSLGLAGWTDTQYF.

The rearrangement uses TRBV28 and TRBJ1-3; a possible D gene is TRBD1 (6 bases). This CDR3 region has 20 residues. Germline values: CDR1 MDHEN, CDR2 SYDVKM. The V and J ends lost 7 bases and 0 bases respectively, with 28 bases between them. CDR3 nucleotides: TGTGCCAGCAATCTTGCTGCGGGACGGTGGGGGCCTTTCTCTGGAAACACCATATATTTT. It translates to CASNLAAGRWGPFSGNTIYF.